This T cell receptor (beta chain) was identified in a study of neurological immune-mediated disorders (dated by TCRdb to about 2019). Describing the broader study: Using UMI-based sequencing, the study compared peripheral blood TCR-beta repertoires from patients with HTLV-I-associated myelopathy (HAM/TSP), patients with multiple sclerosis, and healthy controls. Longitudinal samples, technical triplicates and paired sorted CD4+ and CD8+ T-cell subsets, alongside PBMC samples, were included among the approximately 110 TCR-beta libraries. The cohort was made up of some 70 subjects, consisting of about 14 HAM/TSP patients, approximately 35 multiple sclerosis patients and around 20 healthy controls. General findings and caveats noted by the study authors: No identical CDR3 amino acid sequences were found to be shared among expanded clones across subjects, suggesting that TCR-beta repertoires were private in all groups. TCR clonal expansion was highest in HAM/TSP patients and lowest in MS patients, with MS patients falling below even healthy controls.

Healthy controls were blood bank volunteers in Maryland, USA. For the unsorted PBMC libraries, 2 million PBMCs were stored in RNAlater at -80 degrees C until RNA extraction and were used to generate the libraries. PBMCs were separated from peripheral blood using Ficoll-Hypaque density gradient centrifugation and then cryopreserved in liquid nitrogen. In this sample, this clonotype turned up many times. Its target antigen remains unknown. A junction boundary mismatches the germline segment, possibly from a read error. CDR1 and CDR2 are drawn from the germline V gene: KGHSH, LQKENI. The CDR3 spans 12 residues, from the cysteine through the phenylalanine. The read is trimmed to its CDR3 DNA, 36 bases read in frame from base 1. cDNA was synthesized by template-switch 5'RACE using a primer carrying a 10-nucleotide random unique molecular identifier by which each TCR transcript was tagged. Every sequencing run covered 15-18 subjects and yielded more than 160 million TCR-beta sequences. The RNeasy kit was used to extract total RNA. The KAPA Real-time Library Amplification kit was used to amplify TCR-beta VDJ regions with primers targeting the TCR constant region and the 5'RACE anchor. A first PCR added sample indexes and Illumina adaptors, and a second PCR then raised library yield. The roughly 650 bp TCR product was size-selected on a 2% E-gel SizeSelection system after Ampure bead purification. Before pooling, library quality was checked on a Bioanalyzer, concentration was measured with Qubit, and libraries were quantified with the Kapa Library Quantification kit. Libraries were sequenced paired-end 2 x 150 bp on an Illumina HiSeq 2500. To increase sequence diversity, about 25-30% phiX was spiked into each library pool. As for the authors' bioinformatics: The quality-filtered reads were processed with the UMI-based MiGEC pipeline, whose error correction step removed more than 85% of the raw TCR sequences. IMGT germline references were used for alignment of VDJ genes, and clonotypes were defined by a unique CDR3 amino acid sequence together with V-J genes. Clonal expansion, Shannon diversity, and CDR3 relatedness (CalcPairwiseDistances, ClusterSamples) were evaluated with VDJtools, and phylogenetic trees were built with CLCbio workbench. A clone was classed as expanded if it had 8 or more unique UMIs, a cutoff based on coefficient-of-variation modelling across technical triplicates. Through fastp at Q25 and MiXCR, TCRdb rebuilt clones from the public reads, retaining in-frame beta chains. Merged by CDR3 protein, the rows form single entries marked with the most common genes and DNA. The V and J calls, along with clone size, are taken from TCRdb and not from the paper's own processing. In all, the sample holds tens of thousands of distinct CDR3 sequences, and about a tenth of those were seen once. About 1.8% of the sample belongs to the ten largest clones.

The TCR was taken from a man aged 40-49 years in good health. Recombination linked TRBV18 to TRBJ2-5, with the D gene too uncertain to name. The sample taken for sequencing was PBMCs. The CDR3 in this case is CASSPATEIQYF. In nucleotides, the sequence is TGTGCCAGCTCACCCGCCACGGAGATCCAGTACTTC.